Listed below are T cell receptor beta chains from one sample, sequenced in a study of T cells in Graves' hyperthyroidism and ophthalmopathy. TCRdb called the multiplex PCR reads again in MiXCR, with one record for every CDR3 protein. The sample has around 700,000 distinct CDR3 sequences, around 20% seen once. The specimen was blood. The receptors stem from a woman aged 45-60 years with Graves' hyperthyroidism that later progressed to Graves' ophthalmopathy. The conserved cysteine and the conserved F or W are not part of the CDR3 here.

CDR3: ASREGGYEQF; J: TRBJ2-1; V: TRBV6-1
CDR3: ASSPRRESLF; J: TRBJ1-4; V: TRBV18
CDR3: ASSTTRSGNNQPQH; J: TRBJ1-5; V: TRBV19
CDR3: ASSISWTSGGLDEQF; J: TRBJ2-1; V: TRBV19
CDR3: ASSLGAVNYGYT; J: TRBJ1-2; V: TRBV7-2
CDR3: ASSDQSQGASTEAF; J: TRBJ1-1; V: TRBV9
CDR3: ASSQHTGNTGELF; J: TRBJ2-2; V: TRBV7-9
CDR3: ATSDIGTAVSTDTQY; J: TRBJ2-3; V: TRBV24-1
CDR3: ASSQTGTVQETQY; J: TRBJ2-5; V: TRBV4-1
CDR3: ASSPGPSYGYT; J: TRBJ1-2; V: TRBV7-2
CDR3: ASSPTGGGGNQPQH; J: TRBJ1-5; V: TRBV7-9
CDR3: ATSEGDYNEQF; J: TRBJ2-1; V: TRBV24-1
CDR3: ASRLQGAYTEAF; J: TRBJ1-1; V: TRBV2
CDR3: ASSLTVQAPEAF; J: TRBJ1-1; V: TRBV27
CDR3: SVDRGLGYT; J: TRBJ1-2; V: TRBV29-1
CDR3: ASSTWPAGAITGELF; J: TRBJ2-2; V: TRBV5-6
CDR3: SARRAGTDYEQY; J: TRBJ2-7; V: TRBV20-1
CDR3: ASSQDEIGTEAF; J: TRBJ1-1; V: TRBV3-1
CDR3: ATSSALRDRDSYEQY; J: TRBJ2-7; V: TRBV15
CDR3: SAEGLAGVLEQF; J: TRBJ2-1; V: TRBV20-1
CDR3: SASGGNQPQH; J: TRBJ1-5; V: TRBV20-1
CDR3: ASRSTGGDQPQH; J: TRBJ1-5; V: TRBV6-2/TRBV6-3
CDR3: ATSRDARSTEAF; J: TRBJ1-1; V: TRBV15
CDR3: SAPTGGPYNEQF; J: TRBJ2-1; V: TRBV20-1
CDR3: SVTLGVNTEAF; J: TRBJ1-1; V: TRBV20-1
CDR3: ASNRNMNTEAF; J: TRBJ1-1; V: TRBV19
CDR3: ASSEAARTGSGQPQH; J: TRBJ1-5; V: TRBV6-1
CDR3: AWSPGSSNYGYT; J: TRBJ1-2; V: TRBV30
CDR3: ASSPSDVMNTEAF; J: TRBJ1-1; V: TRBV18
CDR3: ASSQVGPDYEQY; J: TRBJ2-7; V: TRBV3-1
CDR3: ASNDRDPAQSGYT; J: TRBJ1-2; V: TRBV5-1
CDR3: ASSLWGDDSNQPQH; J: TRBJ1-5; V: TRBV7-8
CDR3: ASSLGYLNRGGTDTQY; J: TRBJ2-3; V: TRBV5-8
CDR3: ASSQVARPLH; J: TRBJ1-6; V: TRBV11-2
CDR3: ASSFGSAPYHGYT; J: TRBJ1-2; V: TRBV5-6
CDR3: ASSLGIAPSSTGELF; J: TRBJ2-2; V: TRBV12-3/TRBV12-4
CDR3: ASSFQVWGGDYNEQF; J: TRBJ2-1; V: TRBV6-2/TRBV6-3
CDR3: ASSQEAGPGMNTIY; J: TRBJ1-3; V: TRBV3-1
CDR3: ASSLKPGSNQPQH; J: TRBJ1-5; V: TRBV5-6
CDR3: SARLAVDYGEKLF; J: TRBJ1-4; V: TRBV20-1
CDR3: ASSLVWGAGTEAF; J: TRBJ1-1; V: TRBV5-1
CDR3: ATWDGQLLNQPQH; J: TRBJ1-5; V: TRBV2
CDR3: ASSLSLSADTQY; J: TRBJ2-3; V: TRBV11-2
CDR3: ASSPDGTLEEKLF; J: TRBJ1-4; V: TRBV6-1
CDR3: SADRGYNSPLH; J: TRBJ1-6; V: TRBV20-1
CDR3: SARGGPRFRDTSTDTQY; J: TRBJ2-3; V: TRBV20-1
CDR3: AWSKRWRGGSGELF; J: TRBJ2-2; V: TRBV30
CDR3: ASSFGTSGKSSYNEQF; J: TRBJ2-1; V: TRBV13
CDR3: ASSFGGRSEAF; J: TRBJ1-1; V: TRBV4-1
CDR3: ASSPPGDILYNEQF; J: TRBJ2-1; V: TRBV18
CDR3: ASSFTRRGYGYT; J: TRBJ1-2; V: TRBV7-2
CDR3: SASGGRTGGAKNIQY; J: TRBJ2-4; V: TRBV20-1
CDR3: ASTLMLSGNTIY; J: TRBJ1-3; V: TRBV12-3/TRBV12-4
CDR3: ASSERNRGTGYT; J: TRBJ1-2; V: TRBV6-1
CDR3: ASSQRGNTQY; J: TRBJ2-3; V: TRBV3-1